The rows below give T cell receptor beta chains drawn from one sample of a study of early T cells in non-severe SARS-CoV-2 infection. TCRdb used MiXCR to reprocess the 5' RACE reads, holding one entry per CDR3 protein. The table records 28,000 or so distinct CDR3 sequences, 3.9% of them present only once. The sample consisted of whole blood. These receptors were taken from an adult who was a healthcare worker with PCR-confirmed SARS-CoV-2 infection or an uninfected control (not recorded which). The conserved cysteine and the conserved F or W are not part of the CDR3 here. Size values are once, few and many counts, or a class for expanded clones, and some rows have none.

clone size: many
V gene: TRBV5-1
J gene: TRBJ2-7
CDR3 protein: ASSLGTDYEQY

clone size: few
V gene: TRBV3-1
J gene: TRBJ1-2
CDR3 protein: ASSQGPRYT

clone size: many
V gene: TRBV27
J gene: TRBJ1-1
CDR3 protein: ASSPPEGNTEAF

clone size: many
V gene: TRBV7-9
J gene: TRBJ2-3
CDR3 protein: ASSGLTDTQY

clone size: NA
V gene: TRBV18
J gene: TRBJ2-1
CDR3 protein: ASSLTSGRSRSPEQF

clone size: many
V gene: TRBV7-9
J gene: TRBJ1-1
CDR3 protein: ASRVYTEAF

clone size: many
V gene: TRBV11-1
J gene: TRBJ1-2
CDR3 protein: ASSLTQAGGYGYT

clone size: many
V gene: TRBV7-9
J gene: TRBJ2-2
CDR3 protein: ASSLARPAARRFGELF

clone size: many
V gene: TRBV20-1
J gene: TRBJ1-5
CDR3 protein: SARKVFLPNQPQH

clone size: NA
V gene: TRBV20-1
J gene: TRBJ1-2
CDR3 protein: SAIRAGYT

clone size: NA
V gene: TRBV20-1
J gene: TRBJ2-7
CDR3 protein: SAGQGAFGSYEQY

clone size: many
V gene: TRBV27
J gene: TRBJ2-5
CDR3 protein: ASNFLGAPETQY

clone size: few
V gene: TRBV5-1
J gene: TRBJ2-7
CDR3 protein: ASSFIGGLSDEQY

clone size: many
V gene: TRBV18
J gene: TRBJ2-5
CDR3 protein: ASSPLGLAGQETQY

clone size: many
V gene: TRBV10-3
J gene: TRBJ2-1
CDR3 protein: AIRQADPYNEQF

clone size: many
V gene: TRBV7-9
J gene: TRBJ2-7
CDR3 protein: ASSLGGRVAEQY

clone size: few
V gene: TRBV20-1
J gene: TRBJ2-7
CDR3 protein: SASGTAYEQY

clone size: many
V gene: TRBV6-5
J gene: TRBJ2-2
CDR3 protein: ASSLPQGGSTGELF